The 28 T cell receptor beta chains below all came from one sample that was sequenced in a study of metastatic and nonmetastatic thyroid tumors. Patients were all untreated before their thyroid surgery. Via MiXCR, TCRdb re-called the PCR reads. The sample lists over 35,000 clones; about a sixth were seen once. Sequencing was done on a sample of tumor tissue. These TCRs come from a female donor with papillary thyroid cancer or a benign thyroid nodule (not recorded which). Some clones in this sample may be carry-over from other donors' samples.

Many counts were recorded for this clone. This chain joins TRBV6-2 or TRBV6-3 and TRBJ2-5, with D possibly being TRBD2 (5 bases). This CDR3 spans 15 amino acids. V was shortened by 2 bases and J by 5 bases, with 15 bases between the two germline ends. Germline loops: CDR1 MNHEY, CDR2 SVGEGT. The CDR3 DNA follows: TGTGCCAGCAGTTACGAGGGCTCCGGTGGGGAGACCCAGTACTTC. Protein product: CASSYEGSGGETQYF.

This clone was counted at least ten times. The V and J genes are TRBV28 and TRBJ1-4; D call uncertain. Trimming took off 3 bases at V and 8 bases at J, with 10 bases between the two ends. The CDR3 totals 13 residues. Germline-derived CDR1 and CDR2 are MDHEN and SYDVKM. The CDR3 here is CASSFIVTEKLFF. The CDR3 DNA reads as TGTGCCAGCAGTTTTATAGTTACGGAAAAACTGTTTTTT.

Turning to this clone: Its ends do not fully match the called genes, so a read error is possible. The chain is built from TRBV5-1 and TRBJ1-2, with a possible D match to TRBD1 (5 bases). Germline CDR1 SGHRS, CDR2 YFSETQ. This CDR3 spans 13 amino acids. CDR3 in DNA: TGCGCCAGTAGCTCGGGCTGGGGGGAAGGCTACACCTTC. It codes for CASSSGWGEGYTF.

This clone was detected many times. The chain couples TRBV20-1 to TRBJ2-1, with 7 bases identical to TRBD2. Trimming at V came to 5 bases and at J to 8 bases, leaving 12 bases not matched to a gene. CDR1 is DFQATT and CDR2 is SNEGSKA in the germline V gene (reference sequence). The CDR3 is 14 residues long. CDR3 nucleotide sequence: TGCAGTGCTTACAAGCGGGACGCCTCCGATGAGCAGTTCTTC. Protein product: CSAYKRDASDEQFF.

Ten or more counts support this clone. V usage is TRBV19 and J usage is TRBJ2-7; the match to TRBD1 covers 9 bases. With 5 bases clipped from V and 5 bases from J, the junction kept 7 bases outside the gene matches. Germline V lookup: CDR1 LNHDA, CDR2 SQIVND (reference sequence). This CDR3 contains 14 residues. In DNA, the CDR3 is TGTGCCAGTAGTCTCGGACAGGGGTCACACGAGCAGTACTTC. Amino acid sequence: CASSLGQGSHEQYF.

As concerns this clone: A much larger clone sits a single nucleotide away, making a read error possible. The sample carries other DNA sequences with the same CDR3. The CDR3 reads CASSLQVPGANVLTF. As DNA, the CDR3 is TGTGCCAGCAGCCTACAGGTTCCTGGGGCCAACGTCCTCACTTTC. This chain joins TRBV7-9 and TRBJ2-6, with D maybe TRBD1 (5 bases). The CDR3 runs 15 residues. Germline CDR1 is SEHNR and CDR2 is FQNEAQ (reference sequence).

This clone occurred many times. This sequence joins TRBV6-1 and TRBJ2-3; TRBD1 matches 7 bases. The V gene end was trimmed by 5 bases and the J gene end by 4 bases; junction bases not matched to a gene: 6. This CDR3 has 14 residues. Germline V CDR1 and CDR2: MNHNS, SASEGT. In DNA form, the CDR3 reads TGTGCCAGCAGTCCCGGGACAGCGGCAGATACGCAGTATTTT. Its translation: CASSPGTAADTQYF.

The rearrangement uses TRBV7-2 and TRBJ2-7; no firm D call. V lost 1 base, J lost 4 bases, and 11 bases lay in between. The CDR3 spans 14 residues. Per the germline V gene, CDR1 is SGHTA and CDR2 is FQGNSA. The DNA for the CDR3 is TGTGCCAGCAGCTTAGGAGCGTGTTTATACGAGCAGTACTTC. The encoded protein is CASSLGACLYEQYF. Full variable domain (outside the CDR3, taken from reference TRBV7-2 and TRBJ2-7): GAGVSQSPSNKVTEKGKDVELRCDPISGHTALYWYRQSLGQGLEFLIYFQGNSAPDKSGLPSDRFSAERTGGSVSTLTIQRTQQEDSAVYLCASSLGACLYEQYFGPGTRLTVT.

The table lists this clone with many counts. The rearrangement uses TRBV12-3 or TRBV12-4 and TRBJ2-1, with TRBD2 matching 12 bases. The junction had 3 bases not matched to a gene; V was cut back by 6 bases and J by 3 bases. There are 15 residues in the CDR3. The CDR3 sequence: CASSLTSGGYNEQFF. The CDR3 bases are TGTGCCAGCAGCTTGACTAGCGGGGGCTACAATGAGCAGTTCTTC.

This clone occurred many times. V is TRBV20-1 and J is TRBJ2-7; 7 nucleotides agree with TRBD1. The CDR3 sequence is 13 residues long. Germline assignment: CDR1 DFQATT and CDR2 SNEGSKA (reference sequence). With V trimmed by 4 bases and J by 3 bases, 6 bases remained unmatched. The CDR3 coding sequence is TGCAGTGCTACCGACGGGACAGTCTACGAGCAGTACTTC. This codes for CSATDGTVYEQYF.

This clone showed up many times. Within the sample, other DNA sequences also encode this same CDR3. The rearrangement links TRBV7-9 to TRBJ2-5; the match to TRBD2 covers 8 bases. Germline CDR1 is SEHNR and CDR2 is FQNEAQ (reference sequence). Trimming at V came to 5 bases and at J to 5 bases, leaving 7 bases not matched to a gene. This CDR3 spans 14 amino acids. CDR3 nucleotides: TGTGCCAGCAGCCCCCGGGGGGGGCGGGAGACCCAGTACTTC. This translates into CASSPRGGRETQYF. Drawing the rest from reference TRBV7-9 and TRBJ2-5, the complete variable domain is DTGVSQNPRHKITKRGQNVTFRCDPISEHNRLYWYRQTLGQGPEFLTYFQNEAQLEKSRLLSDRFSAERPKGSFSTLEIQRTEQGDSAMYLCASSPRGGRETQYFGPGTRLLVL.

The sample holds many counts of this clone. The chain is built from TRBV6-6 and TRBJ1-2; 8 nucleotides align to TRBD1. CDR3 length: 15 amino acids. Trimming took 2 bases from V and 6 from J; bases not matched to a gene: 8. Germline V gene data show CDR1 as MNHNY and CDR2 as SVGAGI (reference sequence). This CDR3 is CASSYGAGGLNGYTF. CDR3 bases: TGTGCCAGCAGTTACGGTGCAGGGGGCTTGAATGGCTACACCTTC.

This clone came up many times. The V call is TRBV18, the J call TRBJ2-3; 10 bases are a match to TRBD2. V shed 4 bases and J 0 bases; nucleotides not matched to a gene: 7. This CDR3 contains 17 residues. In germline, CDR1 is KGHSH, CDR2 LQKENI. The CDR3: CASSLELAGISTDTQYF. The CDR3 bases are TGTGCCAGCTCACTAGAACTAGCGGGAATAAGCACAGATACGCAGTATTTT. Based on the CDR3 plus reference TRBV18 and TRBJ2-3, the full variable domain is NAGVMQNPRHLVRRRGQEARLRCSPMKGHSHVYWYRQLPEEGLKFMVYLQKENIIDESGMPKERFSAEFPKEGPSILRIQQVVRGDSAAYFCASSLELAGISTDTQYFGPGTRLTVL.

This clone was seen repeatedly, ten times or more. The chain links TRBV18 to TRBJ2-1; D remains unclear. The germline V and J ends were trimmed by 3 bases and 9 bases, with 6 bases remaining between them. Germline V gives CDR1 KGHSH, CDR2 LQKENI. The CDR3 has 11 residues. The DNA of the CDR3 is TGTGCCAGCTCACCGACCGGTGAGCAGTTCTTC. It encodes CASSPTGEQFF. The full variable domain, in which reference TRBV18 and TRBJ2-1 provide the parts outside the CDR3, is NAGVMQNPRHLVRRRGQEARLRCSPMKGHSHVYWYRQLPEEGLKFMVYLQKENIIDESGMPKERFSAEFPKEGPSILRIQQVVRGDSAAYFCASSPTGEQFFGPGTRLTVL.

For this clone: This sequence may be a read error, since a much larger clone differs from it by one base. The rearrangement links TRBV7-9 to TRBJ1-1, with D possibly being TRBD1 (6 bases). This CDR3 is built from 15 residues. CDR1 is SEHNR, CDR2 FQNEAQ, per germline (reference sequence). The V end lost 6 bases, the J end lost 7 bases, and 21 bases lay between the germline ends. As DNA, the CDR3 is TGTGCCAGCAGACCGGTGGGTACAGGGATCGGTGAAGCTTTCTTT. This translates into CASRPVGTGIGEAFF. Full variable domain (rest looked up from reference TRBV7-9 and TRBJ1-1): DTGVSQNPRHKITKRGQNVTFRCDPISEHNRLYWYRQTLGQGPEFLTYFQNEAQLEKSRLLSDRFSAERPKGSFSTLEIQRTEQGDSAMYLCASRPVGTGIGEAFFGQGTRLTVV.

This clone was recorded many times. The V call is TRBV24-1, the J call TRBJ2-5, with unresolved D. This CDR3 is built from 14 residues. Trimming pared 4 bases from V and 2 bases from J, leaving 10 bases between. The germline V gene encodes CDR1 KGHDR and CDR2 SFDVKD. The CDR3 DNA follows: TGTGCCACCAGTGACTTTGGCGGTCAAGAGACCCAGTACTTC. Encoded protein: CATSDFGGQETQYF.

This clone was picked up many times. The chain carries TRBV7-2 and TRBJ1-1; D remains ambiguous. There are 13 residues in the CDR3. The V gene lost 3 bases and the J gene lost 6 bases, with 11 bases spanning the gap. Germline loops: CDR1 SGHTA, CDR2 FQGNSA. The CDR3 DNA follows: TGTGCCAGCAGCTTTGCGGCCCCGGCTGAAGCTTTCTTT. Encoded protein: CASSFAAPAEAFF.

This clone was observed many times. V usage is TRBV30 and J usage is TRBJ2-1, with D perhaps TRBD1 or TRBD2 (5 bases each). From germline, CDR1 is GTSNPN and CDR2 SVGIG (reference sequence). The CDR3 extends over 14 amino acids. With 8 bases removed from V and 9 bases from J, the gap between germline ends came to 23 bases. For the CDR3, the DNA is TGTGCCAGGTCCGGGACCCTCCGTTCGGGTGAGCAGTTCTTC. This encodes CARSGTLRSGEQFF.

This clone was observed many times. In DNA form, the CDR3 reads TGTGCCACCAGTGATGTACAGGGGTATGGAGATACGCAGTATTTT. Translated, it gives CATSDVQGYGDTQYF. The gene calls are TRBV24-1 and TRBJ2-3, with TRBD1 identical over 7 bases. Looked up from germline, CDR1 is KGHDR and CDR2 is SFDVKD. Trimming took 3 bases from V and 5 from J; bases not matched to a gene: 7. The CDR3 is 15 residues long.

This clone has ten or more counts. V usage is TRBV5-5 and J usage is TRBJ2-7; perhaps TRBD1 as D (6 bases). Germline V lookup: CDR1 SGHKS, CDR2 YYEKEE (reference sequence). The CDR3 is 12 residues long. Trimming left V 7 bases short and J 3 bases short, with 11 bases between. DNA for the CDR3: TGTGCCAGCTCATGGGACAACTACGAGCAGTACTTC. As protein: CASSWDNYEQYF.

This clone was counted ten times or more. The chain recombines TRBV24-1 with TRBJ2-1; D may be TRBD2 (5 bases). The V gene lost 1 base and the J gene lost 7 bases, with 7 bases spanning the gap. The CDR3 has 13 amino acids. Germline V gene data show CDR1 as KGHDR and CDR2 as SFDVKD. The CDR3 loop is CATSDFGVNEQFF. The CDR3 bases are TGTGCCACCAGTGATTTCGGGGTGAATGAGCAGTTCTTC.

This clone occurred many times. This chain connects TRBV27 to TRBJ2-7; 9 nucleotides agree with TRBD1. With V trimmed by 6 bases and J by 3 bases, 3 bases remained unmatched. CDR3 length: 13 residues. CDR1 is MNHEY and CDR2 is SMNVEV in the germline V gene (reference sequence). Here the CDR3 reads CASSRDRDYEQYF. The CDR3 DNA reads TGTGCCAGCAGCCGGGACAGGGACTACGAGCAGTACTTC.

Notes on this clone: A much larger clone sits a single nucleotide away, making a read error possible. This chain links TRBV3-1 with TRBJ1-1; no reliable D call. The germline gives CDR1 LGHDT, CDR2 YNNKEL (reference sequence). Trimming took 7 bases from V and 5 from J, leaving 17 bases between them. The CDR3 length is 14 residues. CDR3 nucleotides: TGTGCCAGCATCCCCGAGGGCCTTGGAACTGAAGCTTTCTTT. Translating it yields CASIPEGLGTEAFF.

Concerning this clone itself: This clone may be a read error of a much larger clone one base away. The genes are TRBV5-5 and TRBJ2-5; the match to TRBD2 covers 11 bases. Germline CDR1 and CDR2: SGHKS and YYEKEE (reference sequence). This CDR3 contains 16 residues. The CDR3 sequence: CASSVLTSGTQETHYF. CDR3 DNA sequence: TGTGCCAGCAGCGTACTGACTAGCGGGACCCAAGAGACCCATTACTTC.

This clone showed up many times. CDR3 DNA: TGTGCCAGCAGCTTATCTGGGACAGGAGGAGGGGAGACCCAGTACTTC. Encoded protein: CASSLSGTGGGETQYF. The V gene is TRBV7-3, the J gene TRBJ2-5; 8 bases are a match to TRBD1. The germline V gene has CDR1 SGHTA and CDR2 FQGTGA. V shed 2 bases and J 5 bases; nucleotides not matched to a gene: 10. CDR3 length: 16 residues.

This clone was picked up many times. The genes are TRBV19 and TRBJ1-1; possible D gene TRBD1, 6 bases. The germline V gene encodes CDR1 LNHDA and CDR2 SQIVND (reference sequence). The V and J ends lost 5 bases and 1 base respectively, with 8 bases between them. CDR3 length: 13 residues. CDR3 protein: CASSWGANTEAFF. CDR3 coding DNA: TGTGCCAGTAGTTGGGGGGCGAACACTGAAGCTTTCTTT.

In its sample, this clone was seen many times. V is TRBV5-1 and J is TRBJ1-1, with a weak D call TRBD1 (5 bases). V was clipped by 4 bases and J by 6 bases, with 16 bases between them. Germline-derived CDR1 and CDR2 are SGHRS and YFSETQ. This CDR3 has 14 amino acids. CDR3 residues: CASSMGGGEPEAFF. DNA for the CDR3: TGCGCCAGCAGCATGGGAGGAGGGGAGCCTGAAGCTTTCTTT.

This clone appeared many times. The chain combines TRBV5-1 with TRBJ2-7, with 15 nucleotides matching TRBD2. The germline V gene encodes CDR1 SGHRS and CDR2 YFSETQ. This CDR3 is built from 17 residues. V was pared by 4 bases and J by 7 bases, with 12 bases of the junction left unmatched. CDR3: CASSLIGLAGGPGEQYF. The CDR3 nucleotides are TGCGCCAGCAGCCTCATCGGACTAGCGGGAGGGCCGGGGGAGCAGTACTTC.